This TCR beta chain was captured by sequencing in a study of blood T cells in healthy people across ages. For the second PCR, which ran for roughly 6 to 12 cycles, a sample-barcoded 5' primer and a J-beta primer mix were used. TCRdb re-analysed the 5' RACE reads in MiXCR, keeping a single row per CDR3 protein. The table includes fewer than 800,000 distinct CDR3 sequences, 25% detected once. The CDR3 covers 15 residues. The V end lost 10 bases, the J end lost 0 bases, and 16 bases lay between the germline ends. Per the germline V gene, CDR1 is PRHDT and CDR2 is FYEKMQ (reference sequence). The same specimen was also included in a second study, on T cells of mothers and their children.

This chain connects TRBV13 to TRBJ2-4; the D is unclear. The source is a boy younger than 18 in good health. Sequencing was carried out using blood. CDR3 protein: CAILHFQTAKNIQYF. The DNA for the CDR3 is TGTGCCATTCTTCATTTCCAGACAGCCAAAAACATTCAGTACTTC.